What follows are 14 T cell receptor beta chains derived from one specimen sequenced in a study of T-cell memory formation after mild COVID-19. TCRdb fed the 5' RACE reads into MiXCR, producing one record per CDR3 protein. The data show about 470,000 distinct CDR3 sequences, around 25% seen once. The sequenced sample consisted of PBMCs or a T cell subset sorted from them (not recorded which). The receptors stem from an adult woman who had mild COVID-19 (a few samples of this study predate the infection). Cell type and time point are not known.

This clonotype was observed a handful of times. The V gene is TRBV6-5, the J gene TRBJ2-1; the D gene is possibly TRBD2 (6 bases). Trimming cost V 0 bases and J 4 bases, with 10 bases left between them. Germline values: CDR1 MNHEY, CDR2 SVGAGI. The CDR3 is 15 amino acids. This CDR3 is CASSYSGGTYNEQFF. The CDR3 nucleotides read TGTGCCAGCAGTTACTCGGGGGGAACATACAATGAGCAGTTCTTC.

This clonotype was counted between two and nine times. This chain joins TRBV9 and TRBJ2-2; the match to TRBD2 covers 14 bases. This CDR3 is 18 amino acids long. With V trimmed by 4 bases and J by 0 bases, 5 bases remained unmatched. Per germline, CDR1 SGDLS and CDR2 YYNGEE. The CDR3 DNA is TGTGCCAGCAGCCCTGGGACTAGCGGGGGCGCGAACACCGGGGAGCTGTTTTTT. Translated, it gives CASSPGTSGGANTGELFF.

This clonotype showed up just a few times. The rearrangement links TRBV29-1 to TRBJ2-6, with no clear D. The CDR3 consists of 17 residues. Trimming pared 4 bases from V and 0 bases from J, leaving 16 bases between. Germline values: CDR1 SQVTM, CDR2 ANQGSEA. CDR3 nucleotide sequence: TGCAGCGTTGTATCGGTGACTGCGAACTCTGGGGCCAACGTCCTGACTTTC. Its protein is CSVVSVTANSGANVLTF.

The rearrangement uses TRBV29-1 and TRBJ2-3; 14 positions match TRBD2. Germline values: CDR1 SQVTM, CDR2 ANQGSEA. This CDR3 is built from 15 residues. J was trimmed by 3 bases and V by 6 bases; bases with no gene match: 5. The CDR3: CSVRGLAGVTDTQYF. For the CDR3, the DNA is TGCAGCGTACGGGGACTAGCGGGAGTAACAGATACGCAGTATTTT.

The V gene is TRBV9, the J gene TRBJ2-5, with TRBD1 identical over 8 bases. J was trimmed by 5 bases and V by 4 bases; bases with no gene match: 10. CDR3 length: 15 residues. Germline V gene sequence: CDR1 SGDLS, CDR2 YYNGEE. This chain's CDR3 is CASSTRTGPRETQYF. Here the CDR3 DNA reads TGTGCCAGCAGCACCAGGACAGGGCCCCGGGAGACCCAGTACTTC.

The V and J genes are TRBV12-3 or TRBV12-4 and TRBJ1-1, with TRBD1 identical over 7 bases. The V segment lost 8 bases and the J segment 11 bases; nucleotides outside the gene matches: 20. There are 15 residues in the CDR3. The CDR3 region has the DNA TGTGCCAGCGACTCGACAGGGAGCGGATCAAGGGAGGCTTTCTTT. Amino acid sequence: CASDSTGSGSREAFF.

The chain combines TRBV12-3 or TRBV12-4 with TRBJ2-1; a weak D match, TRBD2 (5 bases). The CDR3 spans 12 residues. The V and J ends lost 8 bases and 0 bases respectively, with 5 bases between them. CDR3 bases: TGTGCCAGCGGGAGCTCCTACAATGAGCAGTTCTTC. Its translation is CASGSSYNEQFF.

The rearrangement uses TRBV7-2 and TRBJ2-3, with 8 bases matching TRBD1. Germline loops: CDR1 SGHTA, CDR2 FQGNSA. With 7 bases clipped from V and 3 bases from J, the junction kept 9 bases outside the gene matches. This CDR3 has 15 amino acids. The CDR3 loop reads CASTKDRVATDTQYF. In DNA form, the CDR3 reads TGTGCCAGCACCAAGGACAGGGTAGCAACAGATACGCAGTATTTT.

This clonotype appeared a few times. The rearrangement links TRBV29-1 to TRBJ1-1; weak D call: TRBD1 (6 bases). Trimming removed 2 bases at V and 1 base at J, with 14 bases between. There are 15 residues in the CDR3. Germline assignment: CDR1 SQVTM and CDR2 ANQGSEA. The CDR3 nucleotides read TGCAGCGTTGAAACCCGATTACAGGGGAACACTGAAGCTTTCTTT. Translating gives CSVETRLQGNTEAFF.

The chain is built from TRBV5-1 and TRBJ2-7; maybe TRBD1 (6 bases). Germline assignment: CDR1 SGHRS and CDR2 YFSETQ. The CDR3 spans 15 residues. With 7 bases removed from V and 4 bases from J, the gap between germline ends came to 21 bases. The CDR3 reads CASPPGRGQSYEQYF. The CDR3 DNA is TGCGCCAGCCCTCCGGGGAGAGGACAGAGTTACGAGCAGTACTTC.

J is TRBJ1-1 and V is TRBV29-1; D gene unclear. The CDR3 has 15 amino acids. V dropped 5 bases and J dropped 0 bases, with 16 bases sitting between them. CDR1 is SQVTM, CDR2 ANQGSEA, per germline. The DNA for the CDR3 is TGCAGCGTTCGTTTAAGGCTCCCAATGAACACTGAAGCTTTCTTT. Its translation is CSVRLRLPMNTEAFF.

This clonotype was seen more than once but under ten times. This sequence joins TRBV10-3 and TRBJ2-1; 13 bases line up with TRBD2. The CDR3 consists of 14 residues. J gave up 4 bases and V 10 bases, and 4 bases lay outside the gene matches. In germline, CDR1 is ENHRY, CDR2 SYGVKD. The CDR3 sequence is CATLLAGGYNEQFF. CDR3 sequence (DNA): TGTGCCACTCTACTAGCGGGGGGGTACAATGAGCAGTTCTTC.

In this sample, this clonotype turned up a few times. This chain joins TRBV24-1 and TRBJ2-1; 9 nucleotides line up with TRBD2. Germline loops: CDR1 KGHDR, CDR2 SFDVKD. With V trimmed by 1 base and J by 4 bases, 7 bases remained unmatched. This CDR3 comprises 17 residues. CDR3 in DNA: TGTGCCACCAGTGATTTTCAATCTAGCGGGAATTACAATGAGCAGTTCTTC. Translating gives CATSDFQSSGNYNEQFF.

This clonotype appeared a few times. The chain links TRBV24-1 to TRBJ2-7; the D call may be TRBD1 or TRBD2 (6 bases each). This CDR3 is 16 amino acids long. Trimming cost V 7 bases and J 3 bases, with 21 bases left between them. The germline V gene has CDR1 KGHDR and CDR2 SFDVKD. CDR3 coding DNA: TGTGCCACCAGCCCCCCTCGGGGGACAAGATTCTACGAGCAGTACTTC. Translated, it gives CATSPPRGTRFYEQYF.